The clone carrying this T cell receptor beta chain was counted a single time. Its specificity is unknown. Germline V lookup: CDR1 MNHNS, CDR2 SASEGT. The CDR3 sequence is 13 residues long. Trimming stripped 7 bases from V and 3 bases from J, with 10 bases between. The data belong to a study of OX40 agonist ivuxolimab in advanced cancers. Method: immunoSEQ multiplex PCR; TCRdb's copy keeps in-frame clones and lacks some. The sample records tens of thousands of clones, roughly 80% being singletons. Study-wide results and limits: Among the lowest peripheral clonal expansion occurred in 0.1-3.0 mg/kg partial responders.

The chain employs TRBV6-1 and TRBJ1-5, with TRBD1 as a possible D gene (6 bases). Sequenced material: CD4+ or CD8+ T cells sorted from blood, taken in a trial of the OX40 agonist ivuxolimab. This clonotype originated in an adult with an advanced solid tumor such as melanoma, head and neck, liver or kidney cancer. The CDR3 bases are TGTGCCAGCACCTGGACAGCCAATCAGCCCCAGCATTTT. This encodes CASTWTANQPQHF.